The rows below give T cell receptor beta chains drawn from one sample of a study of cytomegalovirus exposure and HLA in healthy donors. Generated by immunoSEQ multiplex PCR, the TCRdb table keeps only in-frame clones and is missing some. The sample shows around 150,000 clones, around 80% of them seen only once. Sequencing input: PBMCs. These receptors were taken from a man under 40 in good health and CMV-seropositive. Both conserved end residues are part of each CDR3. D genes are given only for firm matches. For some rows the clone size is stated as once, few or many, or as a class when expanded; others skip it.

clone_size: few
d_call: TRBD2
j_call: TRBJ2-4
cdr3_length: 16
v_call: TRBV19
cdr3_nt: TGTGCCAGTAGTATCCGTACAGCGGGAGGGCCAAACATTCAGTACTTC
cdr3_aa: CASSIRTAGGPNIQYF

clone_size: .
d_call: .
j_call: TRBJ2-3
cdr3_length: 14
v_call: TRBV6-5
cdr3_nt: TGTGCCAGCAGATCCCTGGGACTTTCAGATACGCAGTATTTT
cdr3_aa: CASRSLGLSDTQYF

clone_size: .
d_call: TRBD2
j_call: TRBJ2-1
cdr3_length: 16
v_call: TRBV4-1
cdr3_nt: TGCGCCAGCAGCCAAGATCCCGGGACTAGCGGGTATGAGCAGTTCTTC
cdr3_aa: CASSQDPGTSGYEQFF

clone_size: .
d_call: TRBD1
j_call: TRBJ2-5
cdr3_length: 15
v_call: TRBV6-6
cdr3_nt: TGTGCCAGCAGTAACCTGGACAGGGGCCAAGAGACCCAGTACTTC
cdr3_aa: CASSNLDRGQETQYF

clone_size: .
d_call: .
j_call: TRBJ2-7
cdr3_length: 12
v_call: TRBV30
cdr3_nt: TGTGCCTGGAGTCGAGCGGTCTACGAGCAGTACTTC
cdr3_aa: CAWSRAVYEQYF

clone_size: .
d_call: TRBD2
j_call: TRBJ2-7
cdr3_length: 14
v_call: TRBV28
cdr3_nt: TGTGCCATTCGGGGGGGGCGAAGCTCCTACGAGCAGTACTTC
cdr3_aa: CAIRGGRSSYEQYF

clone_size: .
d_call: .
j_call: TRBJ1-6
cdr3_length: 15
v_call: TRBV4-1
cdr3_nt: TGCGCCAGCAGCCAAGATAGGAGTGGGGCGTCACCCCTCCACTTT
cdr3_aa: CASSQDRSGASPLHF

clone_size: once
d_call: TRBD1
j_call: TRBJ1-6
cdr3_length: 17
v_call: TRBV13
cdr3_nt: TGTGCCAGCAGCTGGGGGGGACAGGGATCCTATAATTCACCCCTCCACTTT
cdr3_aa: CASSWGGQGSYNSPLHF

clone_size: few
d_call: TRBD1
j_call: TRBJ1-2
cdr3_length: 14
v_call: TRBV7-9
cdr3_nt: TGTGCCAGCAGCTTTCCAGGGGGCGGAGATGGCTACACCTTC
cdr3_aa: CASSFPGGGDGYTF

clone_size: .
d_call: TRBD2
j_call: TRBJ2-2
cdr3_length: 16
v_call: TRBV19
cdr3_nt: TGTGCCAGTAGTGGTAGCGGGAGGGCGAACACCGGGGAGCTGTTTTTT
cdr3_aa: CASSGSGRANTGELFF

clone_size: .
d_call: .
j_call: TRBJ2-3
cdr3_length: 17
v_call: TRBV15
cdr3_nt: TGTGCCACCAGCAGAGTTCTAACGGCGGGTGGCACAGATACGCAGTATTTT
cdr3_aa: CATSRVLTAGGTDTQYF

clone_size: .
d_call: TRBD2
j_call: TRBJ2-1
cdr3_length: 17
v_call: TRBV27
cdr3_nt: TGTGCCAGCAGTCTCCGGGGACTAGCGGGAGACTACAATGAGCAGTTCTTC
cdr3_aa: CASSLRGLAGDYNEQFF

clone_size: .
d_call: .
j_call: TRBJ2-7
cdr3_length: 13
v_call: TRBV7-9
cdr3_nt: TGTGCCAGCATTAAATTGGACAGCGACGAGCAGTACTTC
cdr3_aa: CASIKLDSDEQYF

clone_size: .
d_call: .
j_call: TRBJ1-4
cdr3_length: 14
v_call: TRBV30
cdr3_nt: TGTGCCACAGAGACAGATGCAACTAATGAAAAACTGTTTTTT
cdr3_aa: CATETDATNEKLFF

clone_size: few
d_call: TRBD2
j_call: TRBJ2-3
cdr3_length: 17
v_call: TRBV9
cdr3_nt: TGTGCCAGCAGCGGACTAGCGGGGGGCCGGGGAGGGGATACGCAGTATTTT
cdr3_aa: CASSGLAGGRGGDTQYF

clone_size: .
d_call: TRBD1
j_call: TRBJ1-2
cdr3_length: 16
v_call: TRBV28
cdr3_nt: TGTGCCAGCAGTACCCCTTTGACAGGGGAGAACTATGGCTACACCTTC
cdr3_aa: CASSTPLTGENYGYTF

clone_size: .
d_call: .
j_call: TRBJ1-3
cdr3_length: 15
v_call: TRBV10-3
cdr3_nt: TGTGCCATCAGTGAGAGGTCAGGCTCTGGAAACACCATATATTTT
cdr3_aa: CAISERSGSGNTIYF

clone_size: .
d_call: .
j_call: TRBJ2-7
cdr3_length: 14
v_call: TRBV18
cdr3_nt: TGTGCCAGCTCACCACAGGGGTTAGCCTACGAGCAGTACTTC
cdr3_aa: CASSPQGLAYEQYF

clone_size: .
d_call: TRBD2
j_call: TRBJ2-7
cdr3_length: 16
v_call: TRBV7-2
cdr3_nt: TGTGCCAGCAGCTCCTCGTTACTAGCGACCAAATACGAGCAGTACTTC
cdr3_aa: CASSSSLLATKYEQYF

clone_size: .
d_call: .
j_call: TRBJ2-5
cdr3_length: 15
v_call: TRBV2
cdr3_nt: TGTGCCAGCAGTGAACGGTTGCGGAACCAAGAGACCCAGTACTTC
cdr3_aa: CASSERLRNQETQYF

clone_size: .
d_call: TRBD2
j_call: TRBJ2-4
cdr3_length: 16
v_call: TRBV7-2
cdr3_nt: TGTGCCAGCAGCCTAAGCTCCGGGACTAGGAGTCTCATTCAGTACTTC
cdr3_aa: CASSLSSGTRSLIQYF

clone_size: .
d_call: TRBD1
j_call: TRBJ2-7
cdr3_length: 14
v_call: TRBV5-4
cdr3_nt: TGTGCCAGCAGCCCGGGACAGCTTGTGTACGAGCAGTACTTC
cdr3_aa: CASSPGQLVYEQYF

clone_size: once
d_call: TRBD2
j_call: TRBJ2-7
cdr3_length: 13
v_call: TRBV27
cdr3_nt: TGTGCCAGCGGGTCTAGCGGGATTGTCGAGCAGTACTTC
cdr3_aa: CASGSSGIVEQYF

clone_size: .
d_call: .
j_call: TRBJ2-7
cdr3_length: 12
v_call: TRBV28
cdr3_nt: TGTGCCAGCAGTTCGGACAGTTCGGAGCAGTACTTC
cdr3_aa: CASSSDSSEQYF

clone_size: .
d_call: .
j_call: TRBJ2-7
cdr3_length: 11
v_call: TRBV2
cdr3_nt: TGTGCCAGCAGTGAGGTCTACGAGCAGTACTTC
cdr3_aa: CASSEVYEQYF

clone_size: .
d_call: TRBD2
j_call: TRBJ2-7
cdr3_length: 15
v_call: TRBV4-3
cdr3_nt: TGCGCCAGCAGCCACCGACTAGCGGGGACTTACGAGCAGTACTTC
cdr3_aa: CASSHRLAGTYEQYF

clone_size: .
d_call: TRBD1
j_call: TRBJ1-2
cdr3_length: 15
v_call: TRBV19
cdr3_nt: TGTGCCAGTAGTAACGGACAGGAGGTTCCTTATGGCTACACCTTC
cdr3_aa: CASSNGQEVPYGYTF

clone_size: .
d_call: .
j_call: TRBJ2-1
cdr3_length: 14
v_call: TRBV11-3
cdr3_nt: TGTGCCAGCAGCCCCCAGGGTTCCTACAATGAGCAGTTCTTC
cdr3_aa: CASSPQGSYNEQFF

clone_size: .
d_call: .
j_call: TRBJ1-1
cdr3_length: 13
v_call: TRBV30
cdr3_nt: TGTGCCTGGAGTGTGACAGTGAACACTGAAGCTTTCTTT
cdr3_aa: CAWSVTVNTEAFF

clone_size: .
d_call: TRBD2
j_call: TRBJ2-1
cdr3_length: 17
v_call: TRBV11-3
cdr3_nt: TGTGCCAGCAGCGACCGAGTAGCGGGAGCTCGATCAAATGAGCAGTTCTTC
cdr3_aa: CASSDRVAGARSNEQFF

clone_size: .
d_call: .
j_call: TRBJ1-1
cdr3_length: 14
v_call: TRBV7-6
cdr3_nt: TGTGCCAGCAGCTCACAGGCGCCGGGCACTGAAGCTTTCTTT
cdr3_aa: CASSSQAPGTEAFF

clone_size: .
d_call: .
j_call: TRBJ1-2
cdr3_length: 16
v_call: TRBV5-6
cdr3_nt: TGTGCCAGCAGCTTGGCCAGGAGGGTAACAAACTATGGCTACACCTTC
cdr3_aa: CASSLARRVTNYGYTF

clone_size: once
d_call: .
j_call: TRBJ2-7
cdr3_length: 16
v_call: TRBV7-9
cdr3_nt: TGTGCCAGCAGCTCTACCCGGGTATCGAGCTCCTACGAGCAGTACTTC
cdr3_aa: CASSSTRVSSSYEQYF

clone_size: .
d_call: TRBD1
j_call: TRBJ1-1
cdr3_length: 13
v_call: TRBV7-6
cdr3_nt: TGTGCCAGCTCCTCGGACAGGCTCGTCGAAGCTTTCTTT
cdr3_aa: CASSSDRLVEAFF

clone_size: .
d_call: .
j_call: TRBJ2-6
cdr3_length: 17
v_call: TRBV27
cdr3_nt: TGTGCCAGCAGTTTACAACTCCACTTCTCTGGGGCCAACGTCCTGACTTTC
cdr3_aa: CASSLQLHFSGANVLTF

clone_size: .
d_call: TRBD1
j_call: TRBJ1-5
cdr3_length: 16
v_call: TRBV7-2
cdr3_nt: TGTGCCAGCAGCTTATTCCCGGGACAGGGGAATCAGCCCCAGCATTTT
cdr3_aa: CASSLFPGQGNQPQHF

clone_size: .
d_call: .
j_call: TRBJ1-2
cdr3_length: 16
v_call: TRBV27
cdr3_nt: TGTGCCAGCAGTTTATCGTATGGAGGGAAGGTCTATGGCTACACCTTC
cdr3_aa: CASSLSYGGKVYGYTF

clone_size: .
d_call: .
j_call: TRBJ1-4
cdr3_length: 17
v_call: TRBV19
cdr3_nt: TGTGCCAGTAGTATTTTGGGCAGAGATGCAACTAATGAAAAACTGTTTTTT
cdr3_aa: CASSILGRDATNEKLFF

clone_size: .
d_call: TRBD2
j_call: TRBJ2-7
cdr3_length: 16
v_call: TRBV7-2
cdr3_nt: TGTGCCAGCAGCTTAAGTAGGTCGGCTAGCGGTTACGAGCAGTACTTC
cdr3_aa: CASSLSRSASGYEQYF

clone_size: .
d_call: .
j_call: TRBJ1-2
cdr3_length: 14
v_call: TRBV6-1
cdr3_nt: TGTGCCAGCCGACCGGGACACCTTAACTATGGCTACACCTTC
cdr3_aa: CASRPGHLNYGYTF

clone_size: .
d_call: TRBD1
j_call: TRBJ2-3
cdr3_length: 14
v_call: TRBV30
cdr3_nt: TGTGCCTGGAGGGCCGGGACAGTCACAGATACGCAGTATTTT
cdr3_aa: CAWRAGTVTDTQYF

clone_size: .
d_call: .
j_call: TRBJ1-4
cdr3_length: 17
v_call: TRBV7-9
cdr3_nt: TGTGCCAGCAGCTTAATTCTAGATCCTGCCACTAATGAAAAACTGTTTTTT
cdr3_aa: CASSLILDPATNEKLFF

clone_size: .
d_call: TRBD2
j_call: TRBJ2-5
cdr3_length: 17
v_call: TRBV7-9
cdr3_nt: TGTGCCAGCAGCTTAATAGGCGCGCGGGGGGTACAAGAGACCCAGTACTTC
cdr3_aa: CASSLIGARGVQETQYF

clone_size: .
d_call: .
j_call: TRBJ2-7
cdr3_length: 13
v_call: TRBV7-8
cdr3_nt: TGTGCCAGCAGCTTAGGTGGCGACAACGAGCAGTACTTC
cdr3_aa: CASSLGGDNEQYF

clone_size: .
d_call: .
j_call: TRBJ2-2
cdr3_length: 12
v_call: TRBV7-8
cdr3_nt: TGTGCCAGCAGCGTCTCGTCCGGGGAGCTGTTTTTT
cdr3_aa: CASSVSSGELFF

clone_size: few
d_call: .
j_call: TRBJ1-6
cdr3_length: 15
v_call: TRBV25-1
cdr3_nt: TGTGCCAGCAGTGAACCGGGGTTTGGCAATTCACCCCTCCACTTT
cdr3_aa: CASSEPGFGNSPLHF

clone_size: .
d_call: .
j_call: TRBJ2-5
cdr3_length: 12
v_call: TRBV30
cdr3_nt: TGTGCCTGGAGTGACCGGAGAGAGACCCAGTACTTC
cdr3_aa: CAWSDRRETQYF

clone_size: once
d_call: TRBD2
j_call: TRBJ2-1
cdr3_length: 13
v_call: TRBV29-1
cdr3_nt: TGCAGCGAGACTAGCGGGTCCTACAATGAGCAGTTCTTC
cdr3_aa: CSETSGSYNEQFF